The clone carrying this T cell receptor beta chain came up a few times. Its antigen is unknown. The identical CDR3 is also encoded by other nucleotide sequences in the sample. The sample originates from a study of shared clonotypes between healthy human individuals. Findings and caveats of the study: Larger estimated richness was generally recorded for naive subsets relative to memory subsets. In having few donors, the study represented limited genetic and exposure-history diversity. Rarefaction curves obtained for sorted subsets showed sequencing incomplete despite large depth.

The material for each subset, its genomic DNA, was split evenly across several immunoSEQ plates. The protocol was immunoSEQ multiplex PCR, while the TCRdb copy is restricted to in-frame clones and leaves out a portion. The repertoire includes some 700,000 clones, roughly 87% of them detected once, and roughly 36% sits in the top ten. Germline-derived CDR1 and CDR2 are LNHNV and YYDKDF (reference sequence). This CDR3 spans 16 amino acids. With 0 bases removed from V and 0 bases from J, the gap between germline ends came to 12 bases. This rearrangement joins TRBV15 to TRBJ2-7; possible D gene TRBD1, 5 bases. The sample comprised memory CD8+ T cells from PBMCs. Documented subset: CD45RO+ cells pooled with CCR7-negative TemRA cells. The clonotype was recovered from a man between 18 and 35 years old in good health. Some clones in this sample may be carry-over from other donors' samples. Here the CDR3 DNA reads TGTGCCACCAGCAGAGACAGGGCCAGGAGCTCCTACGAGCAGTACTTC. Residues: CATSRDRARSSYEQYF.